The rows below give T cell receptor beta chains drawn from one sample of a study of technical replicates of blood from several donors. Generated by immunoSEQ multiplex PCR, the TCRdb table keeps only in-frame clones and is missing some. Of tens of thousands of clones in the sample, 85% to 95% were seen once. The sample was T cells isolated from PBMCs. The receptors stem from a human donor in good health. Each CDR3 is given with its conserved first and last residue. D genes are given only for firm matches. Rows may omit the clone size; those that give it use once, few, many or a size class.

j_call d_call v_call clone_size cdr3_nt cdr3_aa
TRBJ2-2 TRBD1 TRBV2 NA TGTGCCAGCTCTAGGGACAGCCTCACCGGGGAGCTGTTTTTT CASSRDSLTGELFF
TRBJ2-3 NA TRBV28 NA TGTGCCAGCAGTTCGTCTGGGGCGGCAGCGTCTGAATTCTCTAGCACAGATACGCAGTATTTT CASSSSGAAASEFSSTDTQYF
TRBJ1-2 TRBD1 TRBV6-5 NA TGTGCGTCCGGAGGGACAGGCGTCTATGGCTACACCTTC CASGGTGVYGYTF
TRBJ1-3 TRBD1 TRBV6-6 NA TGTGCCAGCAGCCACAGGGGGGACACCATATATTTT CASSHRGDTIYF
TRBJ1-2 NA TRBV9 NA TGTGCCAGCAGCGTAGCAGGGTATGGCTACACCTTC CASSVAGYGYTF
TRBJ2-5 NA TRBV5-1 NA TGCGCCAGCAGCGTTATGGGAGGTATAGGCCAAGAGACCCAGTACTTC CASSVMGGIGQETQYF
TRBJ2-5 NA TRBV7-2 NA TGTGCCAGCAGCTTAGTCGGCGGGGACCAAGAGACCCAGTACTTC CASSLVGGDQETQYF
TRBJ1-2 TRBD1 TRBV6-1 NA TGTGCCAGCAGTCTCCCGGACAGGGGAAGCGGCTACACCTTC CASSLPDRGSGYTF
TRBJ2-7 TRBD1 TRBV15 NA TGTGCCACCAGCAAAGGGACAGAGGGGGCCCACGAGCAGTACTTC CATSKGTEGAHEQYF
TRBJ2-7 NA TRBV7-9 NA TGTGCCAGCAGCTTAGGATTCAGGGTGAACGAGCAGTACTTC CASSLGFRVNEQYF
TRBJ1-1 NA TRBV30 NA TGTGCCTGGAGCCAAGACCAGGGGTTGGCCTTGAACACTGAAGCTTTCTTT CAWSQDQGLALNTEAFF
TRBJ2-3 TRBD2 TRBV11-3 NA TGTGCCAGCACGGAGCGGGGGGATGGCACAGATACGCAGTATTTT CASTERGDGTDTQYF
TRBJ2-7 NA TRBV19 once TGTGCCTCCGCTAGCGCTAACTCCTACGAGCAGTACTTC CASASANSYEQYF
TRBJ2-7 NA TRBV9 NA TGTGCCAGCAGCGCGACTAGTAACAAGTTCGGGGAGCAGTACTTC CASSATSNKFGEQYF
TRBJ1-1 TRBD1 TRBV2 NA TGTGCCAGCAGGGGAAAACAGGGCACCAGGGGGTACACTGAAGCTTTCTTT CASRGKQGTRGYTEAFF
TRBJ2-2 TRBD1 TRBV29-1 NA TGCAGAAAGGACAGGGCGACCGGGGAGCTGTTTTTT CRKDRATGELFF
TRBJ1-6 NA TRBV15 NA TGTGCCACCAGAAAGACAGAAAAGGATCCACCCCTCCACTTT CATRKTEKDPPLHF
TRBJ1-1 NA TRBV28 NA TGTGCCAGCAGTTTACGGGACACTGAAGCTTTCTTT CASSLRDTEAFF
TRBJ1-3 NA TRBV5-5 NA TGTGCCAGCAGCTTCGCGTTCGACAGAGGAAACACCATATATTTT CASSFAFDRGNTIYF
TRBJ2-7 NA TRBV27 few TGTGCCAGCAGTCTATTCAACCGGGTGGACGAGCAGTACTTC CASSLFNRVDEQYF
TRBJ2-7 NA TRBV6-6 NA TGTGCCAGCAGTACAGGGTCCTACGAGCAGTACTTC CASSTGSYEQYF
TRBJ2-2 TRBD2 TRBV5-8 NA TGTGCCAGCAGAGAGCGGGAGAGGGTCACCGGGGAGCTGTTTTTT CASRERERVTGELFF
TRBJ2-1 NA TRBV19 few TGTGCCAGTAAGGGGTCCGTATACAATGAGCAGTTCTTC CASKGSVYNEQFF
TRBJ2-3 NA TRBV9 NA TGTGCCAGCAGCGCCCAGGTTTCCGATACGCAGTATTTT CASSAQVSDTQYF
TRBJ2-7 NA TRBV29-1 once TGCAGCGTTGCGAGACAGGACCTCTACGAGCAGTACTTC CSVARQDLYEQYF
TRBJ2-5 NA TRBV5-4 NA TGTGCCAGCAGCTCACAAGAGACCCAGTACTTC CASSSQETQYF
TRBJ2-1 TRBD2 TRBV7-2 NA TGTGCCAGCAGTCGGACTAGCGGGGACAATGAGCAGTTCTTC CASSRTSGDNEQFF
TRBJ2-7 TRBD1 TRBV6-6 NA TGTGCCAGCAGACGAAACTCGGGACAGGTGAACGAGCAGTACTTC CASRRNSGQVNEQYF
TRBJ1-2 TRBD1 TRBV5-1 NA TGCGCCAGCAGCTTGGTAGCAGGGGGAGTGGATGGCTACACCTTC CASSLVAGGVDGYTF
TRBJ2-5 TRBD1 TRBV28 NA TGTGCCAGCAGTTTCCGGACAGGAGAACGCTGGGAGACCCAGTACTTC CASSFRTGERWETQYF
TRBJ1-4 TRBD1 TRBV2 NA TGTGCCAGCAGTCGAGGACAGGGGCTTGCAACTAATGAAAAACTGTTTTTT CASSRGQGLATNEKLFF
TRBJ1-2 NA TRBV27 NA TGTGCCAGCAGTTTACAGGGCAAGGGCTATGGCTACACCTTC CASSLQGKGYGYTF